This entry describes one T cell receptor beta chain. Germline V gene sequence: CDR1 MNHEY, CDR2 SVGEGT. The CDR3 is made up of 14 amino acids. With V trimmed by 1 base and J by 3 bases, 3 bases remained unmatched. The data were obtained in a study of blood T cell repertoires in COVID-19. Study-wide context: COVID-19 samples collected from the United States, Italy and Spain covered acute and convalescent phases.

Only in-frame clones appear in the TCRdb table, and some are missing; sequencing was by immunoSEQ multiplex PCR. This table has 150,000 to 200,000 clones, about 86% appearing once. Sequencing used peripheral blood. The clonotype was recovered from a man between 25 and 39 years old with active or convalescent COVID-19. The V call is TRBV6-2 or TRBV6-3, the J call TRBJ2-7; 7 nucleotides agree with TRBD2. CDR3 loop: CASSYWAGVYEQYF. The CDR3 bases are TGTGCCAGCAGTTACTGGGCGGGGGTCTACGAGCAGTACTTC.